Below, 32 T cell receptor beta chains from the same sample are listed, as sequenced in a study of T cells in Graves' hyperthyroidism and ophthalmopathy. There were TCR beta CDR3 regions amplified from RNA transcripts. The study used the HTBI primer set for a first-round RT-PCR of the TCR CDR3. One entry per CDR3 protein, called by TCRdb with MiXCR from the multiplex PCR reads. The table includes more than 600,000 distinct CDR3 sequences, approximately 16% detected once. The sequenced sample consisted of blood. The receptors derive from a man between 18 and 29 years old with Graves' hyperthyroidism.

This clonotype was counted ten times or more. J is TRBJ2-7 and V is TRBV30, with D perhaps given as TRBD1 or TRBD2 (5 bases each). The ends were cut back, 1 base at V and 6 bases at J, with 7 bases in the middle. From germline, CDR1 is GTSNPN and CDR2 SVGIG (reference sequence). The CDR3 spans 11 residues. The CDR3, as DNA: TGTGCCTGGAGTGGTGGGGGCGAGCAGTACTTC. As protein: CAWSGGGEQYF.

J is TRBJ2-5 and V is TRBV2; D is ambiguous. V shed 2 bases and J shed 8 bases, with 9 bases lying between them. The CDR3 has 12 residues. Germline CDR1 and CDR2: SNHLY and FYNNEI. CDR3 bases: TGTGCCAGCAGTGAAACCCCTGCTACCCAGTACTTC. Residues: CASSETPATQYF.

This clonotype was counted at least ten times. The genes are TRBV6-1 and TRBJ2-7; D tentatively reads TRBD1 or TRBD2 (6 bases each). V lost 10 bases and J lost 5, with 12 bases in between. Germline CDR1 reads MNHNS; CDR2 reads SASEGT. The CDR3 totals 11 residues. The CDR3 DNA reads TGTGCCACAGACGGGGGCCACGAGCAGTACTTC. Translated: CATDGGHEQYF.

This clonotype was counted a few times. This chain uses TRBV6-6 with TRBJ2-4, with TRBD1 as a possible D gene (5 bases). There are 16 residues in the CDR3. With 2 bases removed from V and 0 bases from J, the gap between germline ends came to 11 bases. Germline CDR1 is MNHNY and CDR2 is SVGAGI (reference sequence). The CDR3: CASSYGWGKAKNIQYF. The DNA of the CDR3 is TGTGCCAGCAGTTACGGCTGGGGCAAAGCCAAAAACATTCAGTACTTC.

This clonotype was seen repeatedly, ten times or more. The chain recombines TRBV28 with TRBJ2-7; perhaps TRBD2 as D (5 bases). The V end lost 1 base, the J end lost 3 bases, and 10 bases lay between the germline ends. This CDR3 is built from 14 residues. Germline assignment: CDR1 MDHEN and CDR2 SYDVKM. CDR3 sequence: CASSLFASHYEQYF. CDR3 nucleotide sequence: TGTGCCAGCAGTTTATTCGCTAGCCACTACGAGCAGTACTTC.

This clonotype came up many times. This chain links TRBV27 with TRBJ2-4; 11 bases match TRBD2. The CDR3 length is 17 residues. From germline, CDR1 is MNHEY and CDR2 SMNVEV (reference sequence). V was clipped by 5 bases and J by 3 bases; unmatched bases: 9. The CDR3 here is CASSPITSGRGKNIQYF. In DNA form, the CDR3 reads TGTGCCAGCAGTCCGATCACTAGCGGGAGAGGCAAAAACATTCAGTACTTC.

This clonotype was detected many times. The chain carries TRBV7-8 and TRBJ2-2, with TRBD2 matching 7 bases. With 1 base clipped from V and 7 bases from J, the junction kept 0 bases outside the gene matches. The germline CDR1 and CDR2 sequences are SGHVS and FQNEAQ. This CDR3 has 13 residues. The CDR3 nucleotides are TGTGCCAGCAGCTTAGGGGGGGGCGGGGAGCTGTTTTTT. This gives the protein CASSLGGGGELFF.

Of note for this clonotype: This may stem from a read error, because a much larger clone lies one nucleotide away. The rearrangement links TRBV20-1 to TRBJ1-2; D uncertain. There are 15 residues in the CDR3. Germline CDR1 is DFQATT and CDR2 is SNEGSKA (reference sequence). Trimming took 5 bases from V and 2 from J, leaving 18 bases between them. CDR3 sequence (DNA): TGCAGTGCTGACCAAGTAGGAGGCACCAACTATGGCTACACCTTC. This translates into CSADQVGGTNYGYTF.

This chain joins TRBV20-1 and TRBJ2-5; no firm D call. The CDR3 length is 15 residues. CDR1 and CDR2 from the germline V gene are DFQATT and SNEGSKA (reference sequence). V was shortened by 5 bases and J by 1 base, with 17 bases between the two germline ends. In DNA, the CDR3 is TGCAGTGCTCCGTGGGGTTCAGCGACCCAAGAGACCCAGTACTTC. Its translation is CSAPWGSATQETQYF.

This clonotype showed up just a few times. The chain uses TRBV4-3 and TRBJ2-5; D may be TRBD1 (5 bases). Between the trimmed V and J ends, which lost 4 bases and 2 bases, there was a span of 14 bases. This CDR3 is built from 15 residues. Germline assignment: CDR1 LGHNA and CDR2 YSLEER. The CDR3 protein is CASSPSPTVQETQYF. The CDR3 nucleotides are TGCGCCAGCAGCCCCTCCCCGACAGTACAAGAGACCCAGTACTTC.

This clonotype was found many times. The gene calls are TRBV20-1 and TRBJ2-1; 12 bases fit TRBD2. Unmatched junction bases numbered 4, after V lost 3 bases and J lost 4 bases. CDR1 and CDR2 from the germline V gene are DFQATT and SNEGSKA (reference sequence). There are 15 residues in the CDR3. The DNA of the CDR3 is TGCAGTGCTAGGGGGACTAGCGGGTTTTACAATGAGCAGTTCTTC. Protein product: CSARGTSGFYNEQFF.

The V call is TRBV7-2, the J call TRBJ2-7; D not resolved. The ends were cut back, 0 bases at V and 4 bases at J, with 16 bases in the middle. This CDR3 contains 16 residues. From germline, CDR1 is SGHTA and CDR2 FQGNSA. CDR3 nucleotides: TGTGCCAGCAGCTTAGCTATTGACTCTCATCCATACGAGCAGTACTTC. The encoded protein is CASSLAIDSHPYEQYF.

This clonotype was observed a handful of times. The rearrangement joins TRBV12-3 or TRBV12-4 to TRBJ2-7, with 8 positions matching TRBD1. This CDR3 spans 15 amino acids. The V gene end was trimmed by 6 bases and the J gene end by 7 bases; junction bases not matched to a gene: 14. The CDR3 spells CASSRVDRVAREQYF. CDR3 coding DNA: TGTGCCAGCAGCCGAGTGGACAGGGTAGCGCGGGAGCAGTACTTC.

The V call is TRBV28, the J call TRBJ2-7; D ambiguous. This CDR3 has 13 amino acids. Germline loops: CDR1 MDHEN, CDR2 SYDVKM. Trimming cost V 7 bases and J 2 bases, with 12 bases left between them. The CDR3 is CASNPSGTYEQYF. The CDR3 DNA reads as TGTGCCAGCAACCCCAGTGGGACCTACGAGCAGTACTTC.

This clonotype appeared a few times. The rearrangement joins TRBV14 to TRBJ1-1; D remains ambiguous. The germline V gene has CDR1 SGHDN and CDR2 FVKESK. The CDR3 sequence is 14 residues long. V was pared by 1 base and J by 3 bases, with 9 bases between. The CDR3 sequence: CASSQVPGDTEAFF. In DNA form, the CDR3 reads TGTGCCAGCAGCCAAGTACCCGGGGACACTGAAGCTTTCTTT.

The chain carries TRBV20-1 and TRBJ2-1; 7 bases line up with TRBD2. Trimming at V came to 0 bases and at J to 3 bases, leaving 11 bases not matched to a gene. The germline V gene encodes CDR1 DFQATT and CDR2 SNEGSKA (reference sequence). The CDR3 is 17 amino acids. This CDR3 is CSARDLTGTTVYNEQFF. In DNA, the CDR3 is TGCAGTGCTAGAGACTTAACCGGGACTACAGTCTACAATGAGCAGTTCTTC.

The chain uses TRBV24-1 and TRBJ2-1; D is ambiguous. The CDR3 spans 13 residues. Deletions cut 5 bases from V and 8 bases from J, with 12 bases between. Germline V CDR1 and CDR2: KGHDR, SFDVKD. CDR3 in amino acids: CATSVNAKDEQFF. The CDR3 nucleotides are TGTGCCACCAGTGTAAATGCCAAGGATGAGCAGTTCTTC.

This chain uses TRBV7-2 with TRBJ2-2, with D unclear. The CDR3 extends over 16 amino acids. The V gene's germline CDR1 is SGHTA and CDR2 FQGNSA. Trimming took off 4 bases at V and 2 bases at J, with 14 bases between the two ends. CDR3 in amino acids: CASSSSPNSNTGELFF. Here the CDR3 DNA reads TGTGCCAGCAGCTCCAGTCCAAACTCTAACACCGGGGAGCTGTTTTTT. The complete variable domain, with remaining parts taken from reference TRBV7-2 and TRBJ2-2, reads GAGVSQSPSNKVTEKGKDVELRCDPISGHTALYWYRQSLGQGLEFLIYFQGNSAPDKSGLPSDRFSAERTGGSVSTLTIQRTQQEDSAVYLCASSSSPNSNTGELFFGEGSRLTVL.

This clonotype was seen ten or more times. V usage is TRBV28 and J usage is TRBJ2-1; 8 bases are shared with TRBD2. Germline lookup yields CDR1 MDHEN and CDR2 SYDVKM. The CDR3 runs to 16 residues. With V trimmed by 10 bases and J by 4 bases, 15 bases remained unmatched. The CDR3 protein is CATVGRVAGNYNEQFF. The DNA of the CDR3 is TGTGCCACCGTAGGGAGGGTAGCGGGGAATTACAATGAGCAGTTCTTC.

In this sample, this clonotype turned up many times. The CDR3 protein is CASSPYTGRQETQYF. In nucleotides, the CDR3 is TGTGCCAGCTCACCATATACCGGGAGACAAGAGACCCAGTACTTC. This chain joins TRBV18 and TRBJ2-5, with a possible D match to TRBD2 (6 bases). CDR1 and CDR2 from the germline V gene are KGHSH and LQKENI. This CDR3 contains 15 residues. Trimming removed 2 bases at V and 2 bases at J, with 12 bases between.

This clonotype came up a few times. V gene TRBV4-3 combines with J gene TRBJ1-5; possible D gene TRBD1, 5 bases. The V gene's germline CDR1 is LGHNA and CDR2 YSLEER. The CDR3 consists of 14 residues. V lost 2 bases and J lost 6, with 11 bases in between. The CDR3, as DNA: TGCGCCAGCAGCCAATCAGGGTCAGGTCAGCCCCAGCATTTT. Translating gives CASSQSGSGQPQHF.

This clonotype was recorded many times. The chain combines TRBV6-1 with TRBJ1-2; 8 bases are shared with TRBD1. Germline V gene lookup returns CDR1 MNHNS and CDR2 SASEGT. This CDR3 is built from 14 residues. Losses at the gene ends were 6 bases for V and 5 bases for J; bases not matched to a gene: 8. The chain's CDR3 is CASSNPGTGYGYTF. The CDR3 nucleotides read TGTGCCAGCAGCAACCCCGGGACAGGATATGGCTACACCTTC.

This clonotype was picked up a small number of times. The V gene is TRBV5-1, the J gene TRBJ2-7, with no clear D. The CDR3 is made up of 15 amino acids. Germline CDR1 reads SGHRS; CDR2 reads YFSETQ. Trimming took off 2 bases at V and 3 bases at J, with 15 bases between the two ends. The CDR3 reads CASSFYSRALYEQYF. The CDR3 bases are TGCGCCAGCAGCTTTTACAGCAGAGCTCTCTACGAGCAGTACTTC.

CDR3 sequence: CSATRRRAQTQYF. The CDR3, as DNA: TGCAGTGCCACCCGGCGCAGGGCACAGACCCAGTACTTC. The rearrangement uses TRBV20-1 and TRBJ2-5, with TRBD1 as a possible D gene (5 bases). The V and J ends lost 6 bases and 6 bases respectively, with 17 bases between them. The germline CDR1 and CDR2 sequences are DFQATT and SNEGSKA (reference sequence). This CDR3 is 13 amino acids long.

The rearrangement uses TRBV6-1 and TRBJ2-5; TRBD1 agrees at 10 bases. The CDR3 totals 15 residues. V was pared by 6 bases and J by 5 bases, with 9 bases of the junction left unmatched. CDR1 is MNHNS and CDR2 is SASEGT in the germline V gene. CDR3 region: CASSIRQGAGETQYF. In nucleotides, the CDR3 is TGTGCCAGCAGCATAAGACAGGGGGCTGGGGAGACCCAGTACTTC.

This clonotype showed up many times. The V and J genes are TRBV9 and TRBJ2-2; a possible D gene is TRBD1 (6 bases). V was pared by 6 bases and J by 4 bases, with 13 bases between. The CDR3 totals 14 residues. Germline V gene lookup returns CDR1 SGDLS and CDR2 YYNGEE. The CDR3 spells CASKGRGGTGELFF. The CDR3 DNA reads TGTGCCAGCAAGGGCAGGGGTGGCACCGGGGAGCTGTTTTTT.

This clonotype was found many times. The chain has TRBV12-3 or TRBV12-4 and TRBJ2-5; 9 nucleotides line up with TRBD2. With 2 bases clipped from V and 7 bases from J, the junction kept 8 bases outside the gene matches. This CDR3 comprises 15 residues. CDR3 sequence reads: CASSLSAGGPGTQYF. The CDR3 DNA sequence: TGTGCCAGCAGTTTATCTGCGGGAGGGCCGGGGACCCAGTACTTC.

Remarks on this clonotype: Mismatch with germline at one junction end may stem from a read error. This rearrangement joins TRBV28 to TRBJ2-2, with D unclear. The CDR3 has 12 amino acids. Germline assignment: CDR1 MDHEN and CDR2 SYDVKM. CDR3 DNA sequence: TGTACCAGCAGTTCGGACACCGGGGAGCTGTTTTTT. Encoded protein: CTSSSDTGELFF.

Ten or more counts support this clonotype. The chain is built from TRBV28 and TRBJ2-3, with a possible D match to TRBD2 (6 bases). This CDR3 spans 18 amino acids. V lost 2 bases to trimming and J lost 1 base, with 19 bases between them. Germline CDR1 and CDR2: MDHEN and SYDVKM. The CDR3: CASSLPYRTIGRTDTQYF. CDR3 nucleotides: TGTGCCAGCAGTTTACCCTACAGGACTATCGGGCGCACAGATACGCAGTATTTT.

This chain joins TRBV9 and TRBJ2-5; weak D call: TRBD2 (6 bases). CDR1 and CDR2 from the germline V gene are SGDLS and YYNGEE. The CDR3 runs 17 residues. Trimming removed 0 bases at V and 3 bases at J, with 18 bases between. The CDR3 DNA reads TGTGCCAGCAGCGTAGACCCGGGAGTAACTGTTAAAGAGACCCAGTACTTC. The encoded protein is CASSVDPGVTVKETQYF.

On this clonotype itself: A read error may account for a junction end that differs from germline. The chain is built from TRBV5-6 and TRBJ1-1, with unresolved D. The CDR3 consists of 16 residues. In germline, CDR1 is SGHDT, CDR2 YYEEEE. This chain's CDR3 is CVSSPYISSKSTEAFF. The DNA for the CDR3 is TGTGTCAGCAGCCCGTATATATCGTCTAAAAGCACTGAAGCTTTCTTT.

J is TRBJ2-2 and V is TRBV9; 9 bases line up with TRBD2. Germline CDR1 reads SGDLS; CDR2 reads YYNGEE. The CDR3 runs to 16 residues. Trimming took 0 bases from V and 7 from J; bases not matched to a gene: 7. The CDR3 reads CASSVGGRAVFGELFF. CDR3 nucleotide sequence: TGTGCCAGCAGCGTAGGCGGGAGGGCCGTTTTCGGGGAGCTGTTTTTT.